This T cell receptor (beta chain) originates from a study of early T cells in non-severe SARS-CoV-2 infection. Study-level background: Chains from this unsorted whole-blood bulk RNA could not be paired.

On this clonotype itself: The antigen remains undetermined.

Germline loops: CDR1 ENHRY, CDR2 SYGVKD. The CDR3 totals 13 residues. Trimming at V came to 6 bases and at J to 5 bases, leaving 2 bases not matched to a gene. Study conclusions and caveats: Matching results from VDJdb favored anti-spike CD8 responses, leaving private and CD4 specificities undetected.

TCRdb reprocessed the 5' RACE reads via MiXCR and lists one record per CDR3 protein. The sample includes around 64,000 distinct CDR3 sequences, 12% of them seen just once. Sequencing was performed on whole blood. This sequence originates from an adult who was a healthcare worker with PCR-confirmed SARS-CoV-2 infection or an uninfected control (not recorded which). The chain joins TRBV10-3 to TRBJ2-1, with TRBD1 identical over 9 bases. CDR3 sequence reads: CAIRQGANNEQFF. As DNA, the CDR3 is TGTGCCATCAGACAGGGGGCCAACAATGAGCAGTTCTTC.